A selection of T cell receptor beta chains follows, all from one sample in a study of shared clonotypes between healthy human individuals. The data were produced by immunoSEQ multiplex PCR, yet TCRdb's version contains in-frame clones alone and is incomplete. The top ten hold about 0.41% of the sample, which has 2 million to 2.5 million clones, just under 95% seen once. The sample taken for sequencing was naive CD4+ T cells from PBMCs. The receptors derive from a man aged 18-30 years in good health. Some clones in this sample may be carry-over from other donors' samples. The CDR3 runs from the conserved cysteine through the conserved F or W. Each record gives: CDR3 length, clone size, J gene, V gene, D gene, CDR3 DNA, CDR3 protein. A D gene is named only where the DNA matches it firmly. The size entry is marked missing in some rows and otherwise reads once, few, many or a size class.

14,.,TRBJ2-3,TRBV18,.,TGTGCCAGCTCACCACAAGCTAGCACAGATACGCAGTATTTT,CASSPQASTDTQYF
13,.,TRBJ1-2,TRBV29-1,.,TGCAGCGTTCGATCAGGAATTCTTTATGGCTACACCTTC,CSVRSGILYGYTF
15,.,TRBJ2-1,TRBV6-5,.,TGTGCCAGCAGTTACATCAGGGAGAGTTACAATGAGCAGTTCTTC,CASSYIRESYNEQFF
15,.,TRBJ2-5,TRBV6-5,TRBD1,TGTGCCAGCAGTTACTTGGGACAGGGGAAAGAGACCCAGTACTTC,CASSYLGQGKETQYF
15,.,TRBJ2-2,TRBV10-1,.,TGCGCCAGCAGTGGGCTAGGGTCCAACACCGGGGAGCTGTTTTTT,CASSGLGSNTGELFF
15,.,TRBJ2-7,TRBV7-3,.,TGTGCCAGCAGCTTAGCGAGGACCGGGACCTACGAGCAGTACTTC,CASSLARTGTYEQYF
16,.,TRBJ1-5,TRBV4-3,.,TGCGCCAGCAGCCAATACGCGCGAGGGGCCCACGGGCCCCAGCATTTT,CASSQYARGAHGPQHF
15,.,TRBJ2-7,TRBV28,TRBD2,TGTGCCAGCAGTTCACTAGCGGGAACGACCTACGAGCAGTACTTC,CASSSLAGTTYEQYF
15,.,TRBJ2-7,TRBV5-6,.,TGTGCCAGCAGGAAAACCCCGGCCCCCGGCCTCGAGCAGTACTTC,CASRKTPAPGLEQYF
16,.,TRBJ2-2,TRBV18,.,TGTGCCAGCTCACGCATAGGGGGATCGAACACCGGGGAGCTGTTTTTT,CASSRIGGSNTGELFF
15,.,TRBJ2-5,TRBV7-3,TRBD2,TGTGCCAGCAGCGAGGGGACTAGTCGGCAAGAGACCCAGTACTTC,CASSEGTSRQETQYF
15,.,TRBJ1-5,TRBV4-2,.,TGTGCCAGCAGCCAGGGGCCGACAGGTTTTCAGCCCCAGCATTTT,CASSQGPTGFQPQHF
16,.,TRBJ2-1,TRBV2,TRBD2,TGTGCCAGCAAGGGGCAGCGGGATTTGGGGAACAATGAGCAGTTCTTC,CASKGQRDLGNNEQFF
14,.,TRBJ2-7,TRBV6-5,TRBD1,TGTGCCACCCGACCGGGACAGGGTTACGCCGAGCAGTACTTC,CATRPGQGYAEQYF
15,.,TRBJ1-4,TRBV7-9,.,TGTGCCAGCAGCCTTGGTGGAGAGCTGCGCGAAAAACTGTTTTTT,CASSLGGELREKLFF
16,.,TRBJ1-1,TRBV7-9,TRBD1,TGTGCCAGCAGCTTAGCAGGGACAGGGGGGAACACTGAAGCTTTCTTT,CASSLAGTGGNTEAFF
17,.,TRBJ2-6,TRBV16,.,TGTGCCAGCAGCCAATCGGCCAGACCCTCTGGGGCCAACGTCCTGACTTTC,CASSQSARPSGANVLTF
15,.,TRBJ2-1,TRBV11-3,.,TGTGCCAGCAGCTTAGGGGGGGTCTCCTACAATGAGCAGTTCTTC,CASSLGGVSYNEQFF
12,few,TRBJ1-5,TRBV5-8,.,TGTGCCAGCAGCTTGAGCAATCAGCCCCAGCATTTT,CASSLSNQPQHF